The clone carrying this T cell receptor beta chain showed up many times. The data stem from a study of patients and donors after allogeneic stem cell transplantation. TCRdb reanalysed the RT-PCR reads using MiXCR and keeps one entry per CDR3 protein. The sample comprises 15,000 to 20,000 distinct CDR3 sequences, about 5% of which are singletons, and 40% rests with the top ten. Germline V gene sequence: CDR1 SGHRS, CDR2 YFSETQ. This CDR3 contains 14 residues. The germline V and J ends were trimmed by 1 base and 3 bases, with 11 bases remaining between them. The gene calls are TRBV5-1 and TRBJ2-7; D uncertain. Sequencing was carried out using blood, either unsorted or a sorted T cell fraction (not recorded which). This TCR was sampled from a human donor who was either an allogeneic HSCT recipient or a stem cell or donor lymphocyte infusion donor (not recorded which). It is not recorded whose cells these are; they may come from a transplant donor. CDR3 in DNA: TGCGCCAGCAGCTTGAACACACGGTACTACGAGCAGTACTTC. Encoded protein: CASSLNTRYYEQYF.